Shown below are 8 T cell receptor beta chains from a single sample sequenced in a study of blood T cell repertoires in COVID-19. Data came from immunoSEQ multiplex PCR; TCRdb stores just in-frame clones and leaves some out. The sample yields fewer than 400,000 clones, around 85% seen once. Sequenced sample: PBMCs or T cells enriched from blood (not recorded which). All receptors come from a young woman who had been exposed to COVID-19.

This clone was observed a single time. In the same sample, other DNA sequences code for this CDR3. The chain couples TRBV5-1 to TRBJ2-3; 7 bases fit TRBD1. The CDR3 is made up of 14 amino acids. In germline, CDR1 is SGHRS, CDR2 YFSETQ. J was trimmed by 2 bases and V by 3 bases; bases with no gene match: 3. CDR3 sequence: CASSSGTATDTQYF. The CDR3 DNA reads TGCGCCAGCAGCTCAGGGACAGCCACAGATACGCAGTATTTT.

The chain links TRBV2 to TRBJ1-5; D is possibly TRBD1 (5 bases). The CDR3 is 17 residues long. V was clipped by 4 bases and J by 4 bases, with 20 bases between them. Germline lookup yields CDR1 SNHLY and CDR2 FYNNEI. This chain's CDR3 is CASSVGLTGGRNQPQHF. CDR3 DNA sequence: TGTGCCAGCAGTGTCGGGCTGACCGGGGGGAGGAATCAGCCCCAGCATTTT.

This chain uses TRBV28 with TRBJ1-2; 7 bases are a match to TRBD1. Germline V CDR1 and CDR2: MDHEN, SYDVKM. Trimming took 3 bases from V and 3 from J; bases not matched to a gene: 13. The length of the CDR3 is 17 residues. The CDR3 bases are TGTGCCAGCAGTTTCCACCTTAAAGGGGGCTTGGACTATGGCTACACCTTC. Protein sequence: CASSFHLKGGLDYGYTF.

V usage is TRBV30 and J usage is TRBJ1-3; possibly TRBD1 for D (5 bases). V dropped 7 bases and J dropped 0 bases, with 10 bases sitting between them. Germline-derived CDR1 and CDR2 are GTSNPN and SVGIG (reference sequence). The CDR3 sequence is 13 residues long. CDR3 DNA: TGTGCCTTCGAAGGGGACTCTGGAAACACCATATATTTT. Its protein is CAFEGDSGNTIYF.

This clone has only one observation. The V and J genes are TRBV13 and TRBJ1-2; 10 bases line up with TRBD1. CDR3 length: 15 residues. V lost 5 bases to trimming and J lost 8 bases; unmatched junction nucleotides: 11. CDR1 and CDR2 from the germline V gene are PRHDT and FYEKMQ (reference sequence). In nucleotides, the CDR3 is TGTGCCAGCAGCACCCGGGACAGGGGATTTAGGGGCTACACCTTC. Translation: CASSTRDRGFRGYTF.

As regards this clone: At the DNA level, this CDR3 is encoded by other sequences in the same sample as well. V is TRBV7-2 and J is TRBJ1-5; 8 bases line up with TRBD1. This CDR3 has 14 residues. The germline CDR1 and CDR2 sequences are SGHTA and FQGNSA. V trimming: 5 bases; J trimming: 2 bases; junction bases outside the gene matches: 2. The CDR3 DNA reads TGTGCCAGCAGCCCGGACAGGGGCAATCAGCCCCAGCATTTT. It codes for CASSPDRGNQPQHF.

This clone was recorded only once. The genes are TRBV4-1 and TRBJ2-4; 8 bases are shared with TRBD1. CDR1 MGHRA and CDR2 YSYEKL come from the germline V gene. V was pared by 4 bases and J by 7 bases, with 15 bases of the junction left unmatched. The CDR3 is 17 amino acids. The CDR3 here is CASSRSGGFSELNIQYF. The CDR3 region has the DNA TGCGCCAGCAGCCGGTCAGGGGGCTTCTCCGAACTGAACATTCAGTACTTC.

This clone has at least ten counts. The V and J genes are TRBV9 and TRBJ1-2, with 7 bases aligning to TRBD1. This CDR3 contains 17 residues. V was clipped by 0 bases and J by 5 bases; unmatched bases: 13. CDR1 SGDLS and CDR2 YYNGEE come from the germline V gene. The CDR3 is CASSVAPDRVLVYGYTF. Here the CDR3 DNA reads TGTGCCAGCAGCGTAGCCCCCGACAGGGTTTTAGTATATGGCTACACCTTC.